This record covers a single T cell receptor beta chain. These data are taken from a study of cytomegalovirus exposure and HLA in healthy donors. The CDR3 length is 15 residues. Looked up from germline, CDR1 is MNHEY and CDR2 is SMNVEV (reference sequence). V shed 6 bases and J 3 bases; nucleotides not matched to a gene: 9. The PCR was carried out with 60 Vbeta primers and 13 Jbeta primers. Clones were sequenced by immunoSEQ multiplex PCR, and TCRdb holds only the in-frame ones, with some missing. The sample consists of approximately 140,000 clones, 80% to 85% of them appearing once. The sequencing sample was made of PBMCs. The TCR sequence derives from a boy between 10 and 17 years old in good health and CMV-seronegative. This chain uses TRBV27 with TRBJ2-7; TRBD1 matches at 9 bases. The CDR3 spells CASSLRGQGIYEQYF. For the CDR3, the DNA is TGTGCCAGCAGCCTTCGCGGACAGGGGATCTACGAGCAGTACTTC.